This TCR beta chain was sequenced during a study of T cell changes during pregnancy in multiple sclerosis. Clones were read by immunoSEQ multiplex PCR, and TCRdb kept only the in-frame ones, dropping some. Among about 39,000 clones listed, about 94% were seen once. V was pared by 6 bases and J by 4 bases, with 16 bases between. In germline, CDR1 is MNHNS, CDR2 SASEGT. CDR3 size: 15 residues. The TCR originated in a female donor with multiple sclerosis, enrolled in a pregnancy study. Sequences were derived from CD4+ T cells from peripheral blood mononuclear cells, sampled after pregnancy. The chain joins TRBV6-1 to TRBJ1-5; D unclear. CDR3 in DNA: TGTGCCAGCAGGATCCTACGGTCCTCTAATCAGCCCCAGCATTTT. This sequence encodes CASRILRSSNQPQHF.